A selection of T cell receptor beta chains follows, all from one sample in a study of blood T cell repertoires in COVID-19. Repertoires were generated with immunoSEQ multiplex PCR, while TCRdb's copy carries only in-frame clones and drops some. The repertoire holds 300,000 or so clones, under 95% seen once, with roughly 2.6% in the top ten. The sequenced sample was PBMCs or T cells enriched from blood (not recorded which). These receptors were obtained from a man in his sixties who had recovered from COVID-19. CDR3s include the opening cysteine and the closing phenylalanine or tryptophan. The order of the fields is J gene, V gene, D gene, clone size, CDR3 protein. A D gene is named only where the DNA matches it firmly. Clone size is stated in some rows and not others, as once, few, many or a class when expanded.

TRBJ1-1 TRBV19 NA NA CASSRFVGASREAFF
TRBJ1-2 TRBV27 NA NA CASSLEGSYGYTF
TRBJ1-1 TRBV6-1 NA few CASSEVVRATTEAFF
TRBJ2-1 TRBV6-2/TRBV6-3 NA NA CASSWATGLDNEQFF
TRBJ2-3 TRBV7-9 NA NA CASSLGTSTDTQYF
TRBJ1-2 TRBV19 TRBD1 NA CASSSGTGGSYGYTF
TRBJ2-2 TRBV9 NA NA CASSPVVTGELFF
TRBJ1-3 TRBV9 NA once CASGTQGGNTIYF
TRBJ2-5 TRBV5-1 NA once CASSPGMGAELQETQYF
TRBJ1-1 TRBV6-5 TRBD1 NA CASNNQGATEAFF
TRBJ2-5 TRBV5-1 TRBD2 NA CASSLPAGGKETQYF
TRBJ2-1 TRBV18 NA NA CASSPDGLFYNEQFF
TRBJ1-2 TRBV4-3 TRBD1 NA CASSRQGSNYGYTF
TRBJ1-1 TRBV7-8 NA NA CASSFGQQNTEAFF
TRBJ1-3 TRBV2 NA NA CASSEWASGNTIYF
TRBJ2-7 TRBV5-1 TRBD1 NA CASSPRPDRGYEQYF
TRBJ1-2 TRBV5-1 TRBD1 NA CASSPLQGAGYTF
TRBJ1-6 TRBV3-1/TRBV3-2 TRBD1 NA CASSQMTGGSSPLHF
TRBJ2-7 TRBV9 NA once CASSVSPTGNRGEQYF
TRBJ2-1 TRBV9 TRBD2 NA CASSVVSSGVNEQFF
TRBJ2-1 TRBV9 TRBD1 NA CASSLGQAEREQFF
TRBJ2-7 TRBV6-5 TRBD1 NA CASSRQGALYEQYF
TRBJ1-5 TRBV6-5 NA NA CASSYSSGANQPQHF
TRBJ1-2 TRBV2 NA few CASEREGQVYGYTF
TRBJ1-1 TRBV5-4 TRBD1 NA CASSWGQGARTEAFF
TRBJ2-6 TRBV19 TRBD1 NA CASSMGQTGANVLTF
TRBJ2-1 TRBV7-2 TRBD2 NA CASSLGLAGNEQFF
TRBJ2-5 TRBV10-3 NA NA CAARSGQETQYF
TRBJ2-7 TRBV28 TRBD1 NA CASFSDRDRNYEQYF
TRBJ2-7 TRBV7-9 TRBD2 NA CASSLFRLAGGEQYF
TRBJ2-7 TRBV7-2 TRBD1 few CASSWDRGLYEQYF
TRBJ2-2 TRBV7-2 NA NA CASSPRRDPGELFF
TRBJ1-2 TRBV28 NA NA CASKEGFNYGYTF
TRBJ2-7 TRBV11-3 NA once CASSPASYEQYF
TRBJ1-2 TRBV7-2 TRBD1 NA CASSDQRQGAYGYTF
TRBJ2-3 TRBV12-3/TRBV12-4 NA once CASTPGRDTQYF
TRBJ1-1 TRBV18 TRBD1 NA CASSPEWTGAITEAFF
TRBJ2-5 TRBV24-1 TRBD1 once CATGDREETQYF
TRBJ2-6 TRBV7-3 NA NA CASSPPRGSGANVLTF
TRBJ2-1 TRBV13 TRBD2 NA CASSPGTSGGKSYNEQFF
TRBJ2-1 TRBV5-1 TRBD2 NA CASSAPTSGGAYEQFF
TRBJ1-1 TRBV3-1/TRBV3-2 NA NA CASSQGGRWSDTEAFF
TRBJ2-1 TRBV7-9 NA NA CASSLGRGPGQYNEQFF
TRBJ1-2 TRBV12-5 NA NA CASGLVQGINGYTF
TRBJ1-6 TRBV27 TRBD1 NA CASRTGGRDSPLHF
TRBJ1-6 TRBV30 NA NA CAWGASLHSPLHF